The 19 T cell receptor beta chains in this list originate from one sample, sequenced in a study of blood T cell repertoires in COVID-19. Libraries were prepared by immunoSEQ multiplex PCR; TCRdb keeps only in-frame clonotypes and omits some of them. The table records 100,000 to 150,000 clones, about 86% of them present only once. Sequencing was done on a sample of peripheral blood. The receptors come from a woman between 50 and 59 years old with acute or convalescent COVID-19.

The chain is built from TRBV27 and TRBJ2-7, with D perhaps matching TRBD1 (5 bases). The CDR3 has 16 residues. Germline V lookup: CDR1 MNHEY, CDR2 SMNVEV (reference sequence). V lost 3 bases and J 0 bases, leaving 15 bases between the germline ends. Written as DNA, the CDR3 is TGTGCCAGCAGTTTGAAGTCAGGGCAGGCCTCCTACGAGCAGTACTTC. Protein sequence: CASSLKSGQASYEQYF.

CDR3 nucleotide sequence: TGTGCCAGTAGTACTAAGGGGGCGTCCCTTGTGACTGAAGCTTTCTTT. Its protein product is CASSTKGASLVTEAFF. The gene calls are TRBV19 and TRBJ1-1; 7 bases match TRBD1. The V segment lost 4 bases and the J segment 5 bases; nucleotides outside the gene matches: 13. The CDR3 consists of 16 residues. CDR1 LNHDA and CDR2 SQIVND come from the germline V gene (reference sequence).

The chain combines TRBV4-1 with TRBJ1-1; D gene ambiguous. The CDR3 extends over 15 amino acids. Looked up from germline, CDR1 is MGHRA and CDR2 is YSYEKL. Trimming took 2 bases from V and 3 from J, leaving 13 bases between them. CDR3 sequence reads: CASSQSGVGYTEAFF. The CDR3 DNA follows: TGCGCCAGCAGCCAATCGGGTGTCGGGTACACTGAAGCTTTCTTT.

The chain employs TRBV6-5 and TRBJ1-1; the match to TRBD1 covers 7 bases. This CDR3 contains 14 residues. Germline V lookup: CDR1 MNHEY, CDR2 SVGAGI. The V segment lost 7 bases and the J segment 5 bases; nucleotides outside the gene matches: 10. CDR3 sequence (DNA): TGTGCCAGCACGTTAGACAGGGTACGAACTGAAGCTTTCTTT. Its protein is CASTLDRVRTEAFF.

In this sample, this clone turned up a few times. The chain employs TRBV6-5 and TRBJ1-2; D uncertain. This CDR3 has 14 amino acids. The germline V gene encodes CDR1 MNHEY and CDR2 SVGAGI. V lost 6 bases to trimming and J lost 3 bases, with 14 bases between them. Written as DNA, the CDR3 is TGTGCCAGCAGGCCCAGCGGATTTTACTATGGCTACACCTTC. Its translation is CASRPSGFYYGYTF.

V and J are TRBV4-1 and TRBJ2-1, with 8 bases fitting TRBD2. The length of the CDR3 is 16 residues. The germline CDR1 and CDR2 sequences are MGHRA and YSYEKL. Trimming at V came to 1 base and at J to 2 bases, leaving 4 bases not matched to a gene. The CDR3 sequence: CASSQALAGPYNEQFF. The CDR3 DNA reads TGCGCCAGCAGCCAAGCCCTAGCGGGCCCCTACAATGAGCAGTTCTTC.

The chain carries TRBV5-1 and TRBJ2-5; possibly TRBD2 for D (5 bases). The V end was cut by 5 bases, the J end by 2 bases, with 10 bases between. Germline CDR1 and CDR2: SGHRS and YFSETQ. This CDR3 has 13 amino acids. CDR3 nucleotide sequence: TGCGCCAGCAGGGGCGGACTTCAAGAGACCCAGTACTTC. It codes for CASRGGLQETQYF.

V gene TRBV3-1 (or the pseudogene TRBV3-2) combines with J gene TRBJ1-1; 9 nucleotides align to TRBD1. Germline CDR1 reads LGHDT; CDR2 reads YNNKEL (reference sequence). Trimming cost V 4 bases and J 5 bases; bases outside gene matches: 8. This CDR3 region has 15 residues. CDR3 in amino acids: CASSPWTGEGTEAFF. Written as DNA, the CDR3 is TGTGCCAGCAGCCCGTGGACAGGGGAAGGGACTGAAGCTTTCTTT.

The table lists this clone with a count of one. The CDR3 region has the DNA TGTGCCATCAGTGAGTCGCTGGCGGGAGACAATGAGCAGTTCTTC. It translates to CAISESLAGDNEQFF. The chain joins TRBV10-3 to TRBJ2-1; TRBD2 agrees at 7 bases. Germline trimming cut 0 bases from V and 5 bases from J; bases unmatched to any gene: 4. The CDR3 has 15 residues. Germline CDR1 and CDR2: ENHRY and SYGVKD.

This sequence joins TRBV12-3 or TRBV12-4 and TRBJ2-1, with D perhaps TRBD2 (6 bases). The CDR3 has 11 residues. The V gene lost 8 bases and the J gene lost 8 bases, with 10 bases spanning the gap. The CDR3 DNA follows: TGTGCCAGCCGACTAGGGCATGAGCAGTTCTTC. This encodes CASRLGHEQFF.

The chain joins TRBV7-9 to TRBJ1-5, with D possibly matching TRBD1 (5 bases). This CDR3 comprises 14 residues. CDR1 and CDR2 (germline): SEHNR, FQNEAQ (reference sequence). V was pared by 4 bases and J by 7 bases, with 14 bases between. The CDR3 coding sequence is TGTGCCAGCAGCTCCCAGGGATTAGGGCAGCCCCAGCATTTT. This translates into CASSSQGLGQPQHF.

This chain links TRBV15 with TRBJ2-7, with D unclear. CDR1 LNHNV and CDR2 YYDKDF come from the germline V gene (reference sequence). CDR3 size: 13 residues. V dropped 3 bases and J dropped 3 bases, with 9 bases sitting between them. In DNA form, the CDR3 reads TGTGCCACCAGCAGTAACCAGAACTACGAGCAGTACTTC. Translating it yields CATSSNQNYEQYF. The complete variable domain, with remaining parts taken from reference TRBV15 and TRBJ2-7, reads DAMVIQNPRYQVTQFGKPVTLSCSQTLNHNVMYWYQQKSSQAPKLLFHYYDKDFNNEADTPDNFQSRRPNTSFCFLDIRSPGLGDTAMYLCATSSNQNYEQYFGPGTRLTVT.

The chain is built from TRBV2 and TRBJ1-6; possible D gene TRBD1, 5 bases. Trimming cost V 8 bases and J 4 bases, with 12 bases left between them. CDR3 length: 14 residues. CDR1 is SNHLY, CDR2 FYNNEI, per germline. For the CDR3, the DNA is TGTGCCAGCCTTGTTCGGGGGTATAATTCACCCCTCCACTTT. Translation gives CASLVRGYNSPLHF.

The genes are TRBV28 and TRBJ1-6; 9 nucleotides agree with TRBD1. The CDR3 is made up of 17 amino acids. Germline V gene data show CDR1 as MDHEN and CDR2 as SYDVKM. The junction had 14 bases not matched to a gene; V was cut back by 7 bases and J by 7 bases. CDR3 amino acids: CASTTGTGFWKNSPLHF. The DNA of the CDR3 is TGTGCCAGCACCACCGGGACAGGGTTTTGGAAAAATTCACCCCTCCACTTT. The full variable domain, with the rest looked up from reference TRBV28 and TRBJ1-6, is DVKVTQSSRYLVKRTGEKVFLECVQDMDHENMFWYRQDPGLGLRLIYFSYDVKMKEKGDIPEGYSVSREKKERFSLILESASTNQTSMYLCASTTGTGFWKNSPLHFGNGTRLTVT.

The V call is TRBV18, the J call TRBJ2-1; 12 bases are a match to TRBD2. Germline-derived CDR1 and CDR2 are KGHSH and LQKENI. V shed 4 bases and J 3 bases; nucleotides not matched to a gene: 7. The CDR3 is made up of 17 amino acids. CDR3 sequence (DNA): TGTGCCAGCTCACAAACGACTAGCGGGAGCTTCTACAATGAGCAGTTCTTC. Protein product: CASSQTTSGSFYNEQFF.

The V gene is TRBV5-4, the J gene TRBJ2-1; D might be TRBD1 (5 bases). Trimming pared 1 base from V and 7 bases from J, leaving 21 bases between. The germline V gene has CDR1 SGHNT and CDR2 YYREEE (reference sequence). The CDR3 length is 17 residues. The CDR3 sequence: CASSLFASAHQGNEQFF. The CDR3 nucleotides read TGTGCCAGCAGCTTGTTCGCCAGCGCCCATCAGGGTAATGAGCAGTTCTTC. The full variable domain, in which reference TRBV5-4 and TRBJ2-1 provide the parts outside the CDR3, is ETGVTQSPTHLIKTRGQQVTLRCSSQSGHNTVSWYQQALGQGPQFIFQYYREEENGRGNFPPRFSGLQFPNYSSELNVNALELDDSALYLCASSLFASAHQGNEQFFGPGTRLTVL.

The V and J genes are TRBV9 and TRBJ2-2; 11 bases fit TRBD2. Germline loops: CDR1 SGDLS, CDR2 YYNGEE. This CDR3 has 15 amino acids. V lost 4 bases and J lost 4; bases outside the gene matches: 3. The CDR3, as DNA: TGTGCCAGCAGCCCGGGACTAGCGGCCACCGGGGAGCTGTTTTTT. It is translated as CASSPGLAATGELFF. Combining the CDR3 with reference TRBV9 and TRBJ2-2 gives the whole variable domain DSGVTQTPKHLITATGQRVTLRCSPRSGDLSVYWYQQSLDQGLQFLIQYYNGEERAKGNILERFSAQQFPDLHSELNLSSLELGDSALYFCASSPGLAATGELFFGEGSRLTVL.

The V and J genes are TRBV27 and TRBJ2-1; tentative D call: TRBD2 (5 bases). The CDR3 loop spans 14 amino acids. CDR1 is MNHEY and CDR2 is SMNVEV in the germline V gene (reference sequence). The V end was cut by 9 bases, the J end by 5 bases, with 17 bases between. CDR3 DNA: TGTGCCAGTAGGAGGAGGCCCCAGAACAATGAGCAGTTCTTC. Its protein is CASRRRPQNNEQFF.

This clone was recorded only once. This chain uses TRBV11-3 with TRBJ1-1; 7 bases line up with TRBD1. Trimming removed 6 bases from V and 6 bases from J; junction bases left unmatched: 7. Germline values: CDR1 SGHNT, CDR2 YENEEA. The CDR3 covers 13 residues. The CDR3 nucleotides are TGTGCCAGCAGTCCGACAGGGAATTCTGAAGCTTTCTTT. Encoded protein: CASSPTGNSEAFF.